The rows below give T cell receptor beta chains drawn from one sample of a study of T cell responses to AZD1222 COVID-19 vaccine. Some clones are missing from TCRdb's copy, which holds only in-frame ones; the method was immunoSEQ multiplex PCR. The repertoire holds 65,000 to 85,000 clones, with around nine tenths as singletons. This specimen consisted of peripheral blood, obtained on day 0 of AZD1222 vaccination. These receptors all stem from an adult in good health. CDR3s include the opening cysteine and the closing phenylalanine or tryptophan. D genes are given only for firm matches. Not every row has a clone size; where given, it reads once, few, many or a size class.

TRBV3-1/TRBV3-2	TRBD1	TRBJ1-1	-	CASSSRDREAFF	TGTGCCAGCAGCTCTCGGGACAGAGAAGCTTTCTTT
TRBV25-1	-	TRBJ2-6	-	CASSEWGFSGANVLTF	TGTGCCAGCAGTGAATGGGGGTTCTCTGGGGCCAACGTCCTGACTTTC
TRBV11-2	-	TRBJ2-5	-	CASSLGSGLETQYF	TGTGCCAGCAGCTTAGGATCCGGGTTAGAGACCCAGTACTTC
TRBV5-1	TRBD1	TRBJ1-5	-	CASSPRTGSNQPQHF	TGCGCCAGCAGCCCTCGGACAGGGAGCAATCAGCCCCAGCATTTT
TRBV29-1	TRBD1	TRBJ2-2	-	CSVVWDRVTGELFF	TGCAGCGTTGTGTGGGACAGGGTAACCGGGGAGCTGTTTTTT
TRBV6-5	TRBD1	TRBJ1-4	-	CASSYSQGAEGEKLFF	TGTGCCAGCAGTTACTCGCAGGGGGCAGAGGGTGAAAAACTGTTTTTT
TRBV7-9	-	TRBJ1-2	-	CASSLRGKGYTF	TGTGCCAGCAGCTTAAGAGGGAAGGGCTACACCTTC
TRBV28	-	TRBJ1-6	-	CANTKPFGERDSPLHF	TGTGCCAACACCAAACCATTCGGGGAGCGGGATTCACCCCTCCACTTT
TRBV5-1	-	TRBJ1-3	few	CASSSDASSGNTIYF	TGCGCCAGCAGCTCGGACGCCAGCTCTGGAAACACCATATATTTT
TRBV2	-	TRBJ1-2	-	CASSEGQTYGYTF	TGTGCCAGCAGTGAAGGTCAGACCTATGGCTACACCTTC
TRBV6-2/TRBV6-3	-	TRBJ1-1	-	CASSPIGGSTEAFF	TGTGCCAGCAGTCCGATCGGGGGGAGCACTGAAGCTTTCTTT
TRBV7-2	-	TRBJ2-3	-	CASSLGITSTDTQYF	TGTGCCAGCAGCTTAGGCATCACTAGCACAGATACGCAGTATTTT
TRBV19	TRBD1	TRBJ1-2	-	CASSTGQGYGYTF	TGTGCCAGTAGTACTGGACAGGGATATGGCTACACCTTC
TRBV27	-	TRBJ1-1	-	CASSFRQVNTEAFF	TGTGCCAGCAGTTTTAGACAGGTGAACACTGAAGCTTTCTTT
TRBV6-2/TRBV6-3	TRBD1	TRBJ1-2	-	CASSSPGQGNYGYTF	TGTGCCAGCAGTTCCCCGGGACAGGGGAACTATGGCTACACCTTC
TRBV19	-	TRBJ1-5	-	CASSIGGRGNQPQHF	TGTGCCAGTAGTATAGGGGGGAGGGGCAATCAGCCCCAGCATTTT